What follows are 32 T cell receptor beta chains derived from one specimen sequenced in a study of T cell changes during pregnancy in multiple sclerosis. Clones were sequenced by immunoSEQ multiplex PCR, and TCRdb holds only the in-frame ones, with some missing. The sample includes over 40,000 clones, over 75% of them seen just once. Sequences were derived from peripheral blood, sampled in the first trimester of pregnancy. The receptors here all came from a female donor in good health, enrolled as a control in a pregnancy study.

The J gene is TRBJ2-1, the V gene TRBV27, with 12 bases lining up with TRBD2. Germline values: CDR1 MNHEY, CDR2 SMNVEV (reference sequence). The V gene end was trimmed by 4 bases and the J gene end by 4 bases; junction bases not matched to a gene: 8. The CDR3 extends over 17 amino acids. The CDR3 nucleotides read TGTGCCAGCAGTTCTTCCCAAGGACTAGCGGGATACAATGAGCAGTTCTTC. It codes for CASSSSQGLAGYNEQFF.

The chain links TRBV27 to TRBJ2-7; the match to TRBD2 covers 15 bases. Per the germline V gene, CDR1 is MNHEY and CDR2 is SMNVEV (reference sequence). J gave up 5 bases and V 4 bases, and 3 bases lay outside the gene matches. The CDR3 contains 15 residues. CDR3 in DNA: TGTGCCAGCAGTTGGGGGACTAGCGGGGGGAACGAGCAGTACTTC. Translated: CASSWGTSGGNEQYF.

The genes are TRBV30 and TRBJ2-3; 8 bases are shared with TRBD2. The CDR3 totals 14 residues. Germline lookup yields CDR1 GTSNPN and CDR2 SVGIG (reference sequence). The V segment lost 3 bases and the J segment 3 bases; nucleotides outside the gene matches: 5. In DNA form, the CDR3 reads TGTGCCTGGAGCATGGGACTAGATACAGATACGCAGTATTTT. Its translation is CAWSMGLDTDTQYF.

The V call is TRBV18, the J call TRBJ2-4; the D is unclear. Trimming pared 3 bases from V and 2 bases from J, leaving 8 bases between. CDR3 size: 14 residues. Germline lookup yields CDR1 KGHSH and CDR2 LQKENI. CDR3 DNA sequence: TGTGCCAGCTCACCGGGCAGAACCAAAAACATTCAGTACTTC. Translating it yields CASSPGRTKNIQYF.

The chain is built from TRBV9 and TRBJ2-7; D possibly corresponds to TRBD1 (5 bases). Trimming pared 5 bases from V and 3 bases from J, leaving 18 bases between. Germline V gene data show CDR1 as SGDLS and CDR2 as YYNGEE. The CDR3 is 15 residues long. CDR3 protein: CASSPRSGAFYEQYF. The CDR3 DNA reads TGTGCCAGCAGTCCCCGCAGTGGGGCCTTCTACGAGCAGTACTTC.

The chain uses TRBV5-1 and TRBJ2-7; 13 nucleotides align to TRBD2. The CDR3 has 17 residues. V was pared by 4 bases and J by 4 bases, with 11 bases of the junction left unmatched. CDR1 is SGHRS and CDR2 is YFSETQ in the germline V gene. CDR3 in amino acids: CASSPDGLAGEKYEQYF. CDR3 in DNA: TGCGCCAGCAGCCCGGACGGACTAGCGGGAGAAAAGTACGAGCAGTACTTC.

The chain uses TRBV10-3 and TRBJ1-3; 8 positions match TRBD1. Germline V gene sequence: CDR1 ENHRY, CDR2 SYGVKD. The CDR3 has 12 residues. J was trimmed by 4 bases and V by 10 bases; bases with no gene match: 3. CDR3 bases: TGTGCCAGCTGGACAGGGGGAAACACCATATATTTT. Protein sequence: CASWTGGNTIYF.

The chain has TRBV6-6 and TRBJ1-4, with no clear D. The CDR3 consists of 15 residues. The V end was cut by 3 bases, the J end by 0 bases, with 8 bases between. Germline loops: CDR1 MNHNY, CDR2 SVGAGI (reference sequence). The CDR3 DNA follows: TGTGCCAGCAGTTATCGGGGAGCAACTAATGAAAAACTGTTTTTT. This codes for CASSYRGATNEKLFF.

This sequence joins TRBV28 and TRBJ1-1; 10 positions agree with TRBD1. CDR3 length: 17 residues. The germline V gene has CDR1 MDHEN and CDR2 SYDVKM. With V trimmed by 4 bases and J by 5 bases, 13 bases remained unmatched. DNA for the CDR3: TGTGCCAGCAGTTCTCCCGGGAGACAGGGGGCGGGGACTGAAGCTTTCTTT. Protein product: CASSSPGRQGAGTEAFF.

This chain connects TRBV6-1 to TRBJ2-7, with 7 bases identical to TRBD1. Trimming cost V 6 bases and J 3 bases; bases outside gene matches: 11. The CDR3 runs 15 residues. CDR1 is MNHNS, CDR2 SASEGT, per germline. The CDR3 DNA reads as TGTGCCAGCAGATTAGCCGGGACAGAAAGCTACGAGCAGTACTTC. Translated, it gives CASRLAGTESYEQYF.

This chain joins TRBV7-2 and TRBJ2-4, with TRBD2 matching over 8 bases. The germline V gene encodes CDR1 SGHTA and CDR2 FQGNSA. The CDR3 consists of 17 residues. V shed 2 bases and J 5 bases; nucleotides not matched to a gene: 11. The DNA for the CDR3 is TGTGCCAGCAGCTTATGGGGGGCTAGCGGGCCCCAAAACATTCAGTACTTC. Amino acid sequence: CASSLWGASGPQNIQYF.

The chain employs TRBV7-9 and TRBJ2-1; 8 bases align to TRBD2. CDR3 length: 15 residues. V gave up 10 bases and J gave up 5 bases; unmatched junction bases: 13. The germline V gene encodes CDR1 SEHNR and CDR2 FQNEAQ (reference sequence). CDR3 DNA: TGTGCCATCACAAAGCGGGAGTGGCCCGACAATGAGCAGTTCTTC. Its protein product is CAITKREWPDNEQFF. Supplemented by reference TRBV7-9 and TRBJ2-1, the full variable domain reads DTGVSQNPRHKITKRGQNVTFRCDPISEHNRLYWYRQTLGQGPEFLTYFQNEAQLEKSRLLSDRFSAERPKGSFSTLEIQRTEQGDSAMYLCAITKREWPDNEQFFGPGTRLTVL.

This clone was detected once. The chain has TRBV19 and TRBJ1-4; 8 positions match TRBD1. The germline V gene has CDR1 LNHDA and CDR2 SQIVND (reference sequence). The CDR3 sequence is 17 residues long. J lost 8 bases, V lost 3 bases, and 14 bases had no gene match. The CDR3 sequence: CASSITSRTGSREKLFF. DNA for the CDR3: TGTGCCAGTAGTATCACGAGCCGGACAGGGTCTCGAGAAAAACTGTTTTTT.

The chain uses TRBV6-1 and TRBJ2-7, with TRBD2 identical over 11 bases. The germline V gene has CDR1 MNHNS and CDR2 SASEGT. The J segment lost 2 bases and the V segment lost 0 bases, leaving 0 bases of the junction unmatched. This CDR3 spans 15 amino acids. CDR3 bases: TGTGCCAGCAGTGAAGCTAGCGGGGGGGCCTACGAGCAGTACTTC. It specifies CASSEASGGAYEQYF.

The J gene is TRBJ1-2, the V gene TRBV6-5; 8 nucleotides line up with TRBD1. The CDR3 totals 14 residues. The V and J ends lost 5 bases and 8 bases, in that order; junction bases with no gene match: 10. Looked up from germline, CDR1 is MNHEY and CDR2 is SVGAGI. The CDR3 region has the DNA TGTGCCAGCAGTCCGGCCGGGACAGGAACCGGCTACACCTTC. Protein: CASSPAGTGTGYTF.

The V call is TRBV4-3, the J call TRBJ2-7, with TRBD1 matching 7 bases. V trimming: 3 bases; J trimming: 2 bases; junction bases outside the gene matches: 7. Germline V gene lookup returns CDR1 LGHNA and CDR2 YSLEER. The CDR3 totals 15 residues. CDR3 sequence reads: CASSQTTGNPYEQYF. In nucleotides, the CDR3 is TGCGCCAGCAGCCAGACGACAGGGAACCCCTACGAGCAGTACTTC.

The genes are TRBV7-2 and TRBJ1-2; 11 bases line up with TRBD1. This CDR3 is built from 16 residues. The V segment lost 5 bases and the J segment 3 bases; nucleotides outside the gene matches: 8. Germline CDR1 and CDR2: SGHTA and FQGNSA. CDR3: CASSENRDRGYYGYTF. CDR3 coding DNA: TGTGCCAGCAGCGAAAACCGGGACAGGGGGTACTATGGCTACACCTTC.

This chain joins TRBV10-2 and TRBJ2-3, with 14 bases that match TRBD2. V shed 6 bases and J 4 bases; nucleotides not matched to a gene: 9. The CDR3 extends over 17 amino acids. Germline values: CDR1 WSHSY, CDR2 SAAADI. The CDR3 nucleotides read TGCGCCAGCAGCGACCGCCGACTAGCGGGGGGGTCAGATACGCAGTATTTT. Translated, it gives CASSDRRLAGGSDTQYF.

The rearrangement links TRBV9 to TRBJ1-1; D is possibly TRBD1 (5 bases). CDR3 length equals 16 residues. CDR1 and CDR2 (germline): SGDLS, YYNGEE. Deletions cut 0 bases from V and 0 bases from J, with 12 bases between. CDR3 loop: CASSVASGGMNTEAFF. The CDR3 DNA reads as TGTGCCAGCAGCGTAGCGTCGGGGGGAATGAACACTGAAGCTTTCTTT.

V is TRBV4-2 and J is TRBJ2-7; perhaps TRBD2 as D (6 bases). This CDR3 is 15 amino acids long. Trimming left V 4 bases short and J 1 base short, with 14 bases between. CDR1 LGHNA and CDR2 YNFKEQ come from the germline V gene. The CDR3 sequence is CASSPEGSASYEQYF. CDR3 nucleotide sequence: TGTGCCAGCAGCCCGGAGGGCTCTGCTTCCTACGAGCAGTACTTC.

DNA of the CDR3: TGTGCCAGCAGCCCACTAGCGGGGGGACCCTACGAGCAGTACTTC. Its translation is CASSPLAGGPYEQYF. V and J are TRBV6-5 and TRBJ2-5; 12 bases map to TRBD2. The J call may be in error: the DNA end matches TRBJ2-7 better. Germline V gene lookup returns CDR1 MNHEY and CDR2 SVGAGI. The CDR3 length is 15 residues.

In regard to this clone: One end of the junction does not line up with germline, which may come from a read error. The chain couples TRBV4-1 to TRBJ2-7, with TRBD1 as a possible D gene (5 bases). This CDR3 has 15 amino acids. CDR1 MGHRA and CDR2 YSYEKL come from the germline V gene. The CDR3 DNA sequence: TGCGCCAGCAGCCAAATCTCAGCAGGGTCCGTTCCTGTAAACTTC. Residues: CASSQISAGSVPVNF.

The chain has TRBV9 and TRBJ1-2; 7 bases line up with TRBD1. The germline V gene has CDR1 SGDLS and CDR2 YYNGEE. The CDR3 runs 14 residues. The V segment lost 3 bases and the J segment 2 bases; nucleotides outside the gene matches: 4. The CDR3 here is CASSARQGNYGYTF. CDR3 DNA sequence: TGTGCCAGCAGCGCACGACAGGGAAACTATGGCTACACCTTC.

The CDR3 loop reads CASSLAPDSYEQYF. The DNA for the CDR3 is TGTGCCAGCAGCTTAGCGCCAGACAGCTACGAGCAGTACTTC. The V gene is TRBV7-7, the J gene TRBJ2-7; tentatively, D is TRBD1 (5 bases). V dropped 0 bases and J dropped 3 bases, with 9 bases sitting between them. The CDR3 covers 14 residues. Germline CDR1 reads SSHAT; CDR2 reads FNYEAQ (reference sequence).

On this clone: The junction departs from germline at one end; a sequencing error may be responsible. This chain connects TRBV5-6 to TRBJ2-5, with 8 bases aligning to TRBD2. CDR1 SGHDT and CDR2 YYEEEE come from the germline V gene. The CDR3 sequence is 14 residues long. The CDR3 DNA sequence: TGTGCCAGCAGCTTCGGGGGGGCTCAAGGGACCCAGTACTTC. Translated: CASSFGGAQGTQYF.

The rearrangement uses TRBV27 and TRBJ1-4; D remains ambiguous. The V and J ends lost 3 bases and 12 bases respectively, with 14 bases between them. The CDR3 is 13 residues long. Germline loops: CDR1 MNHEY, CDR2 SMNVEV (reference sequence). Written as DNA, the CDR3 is TGTGCCAGCAGTTTGAGTTTCGCGGAGGAACTGTTTTTT. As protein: CASSLSFAEELFF.

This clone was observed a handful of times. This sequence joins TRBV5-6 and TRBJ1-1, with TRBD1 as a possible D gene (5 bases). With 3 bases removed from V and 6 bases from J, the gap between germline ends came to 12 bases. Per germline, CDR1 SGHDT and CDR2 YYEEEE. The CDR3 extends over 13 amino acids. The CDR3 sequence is CASSWTGGAEAFF. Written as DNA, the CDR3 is TGTGCCAGCAGCTGGACGGGGGGGGCTGAAGCTTTCTTT.

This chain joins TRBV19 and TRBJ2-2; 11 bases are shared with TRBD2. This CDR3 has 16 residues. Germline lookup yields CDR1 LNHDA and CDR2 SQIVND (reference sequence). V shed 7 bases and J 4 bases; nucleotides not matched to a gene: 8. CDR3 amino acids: CASTDFSGRGTGELFF. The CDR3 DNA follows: TGTGCCAGTACGGACTTTAGCGGGAGGGGCACCGGGGAGCTGTTTTTT.

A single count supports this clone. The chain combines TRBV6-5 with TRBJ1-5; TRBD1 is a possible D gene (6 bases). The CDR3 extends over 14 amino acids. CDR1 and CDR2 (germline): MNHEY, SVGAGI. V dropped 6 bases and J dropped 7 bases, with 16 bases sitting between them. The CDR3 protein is CASSLDSFRQPQHF. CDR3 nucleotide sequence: TGTGCCAGCAGCTTGGACAGTTTTCGGCAGCCCCAGCATTTT.

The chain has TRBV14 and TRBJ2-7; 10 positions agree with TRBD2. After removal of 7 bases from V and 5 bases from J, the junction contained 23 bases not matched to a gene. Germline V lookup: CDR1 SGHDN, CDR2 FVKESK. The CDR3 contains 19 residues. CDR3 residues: CASTTTAAEITSGVDEQYF. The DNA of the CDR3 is TGTGCCAGCACTACCACAGCAGCCGAAATTACTAGCGGGGTCGACGAGCAGTACTTC.

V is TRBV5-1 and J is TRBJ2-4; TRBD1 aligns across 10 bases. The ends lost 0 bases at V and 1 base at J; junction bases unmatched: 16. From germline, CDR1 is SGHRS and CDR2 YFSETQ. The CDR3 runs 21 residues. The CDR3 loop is CASSLAPGTGVRSAAKNIQYF. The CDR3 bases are TGCGCCAGCAGCTTGGCCCCCGGGACAGGGGTTCGGAGTGCGGCCAAAAACATTCAGTACTTC.

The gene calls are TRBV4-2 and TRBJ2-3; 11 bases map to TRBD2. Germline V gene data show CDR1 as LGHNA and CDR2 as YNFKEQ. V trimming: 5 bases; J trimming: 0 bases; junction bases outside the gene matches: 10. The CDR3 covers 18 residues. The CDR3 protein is CASSSRLAGLPSTDTQYF. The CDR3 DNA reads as TGTGCCAGCAGCTCTCGACTAGCGGGATTGCCTAGCACAGATACGCAGTATTTT.